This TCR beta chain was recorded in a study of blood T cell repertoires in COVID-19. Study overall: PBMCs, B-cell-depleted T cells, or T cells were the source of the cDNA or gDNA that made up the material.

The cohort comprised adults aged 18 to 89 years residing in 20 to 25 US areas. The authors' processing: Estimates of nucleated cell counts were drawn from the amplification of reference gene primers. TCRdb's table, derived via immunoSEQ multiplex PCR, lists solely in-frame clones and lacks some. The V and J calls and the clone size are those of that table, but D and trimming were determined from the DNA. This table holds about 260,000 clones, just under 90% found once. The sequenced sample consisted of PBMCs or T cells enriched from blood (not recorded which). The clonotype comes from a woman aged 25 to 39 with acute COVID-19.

The chain's CDR3 is CASSLAGTDTQYF. CDR3 nucleotides: TGCGCCAGCAGCTTGGCGGGCACAGATACGCAGTATTTT. The chain links TRBV5-1 to TRBJ2-3; no firm D call. Deletions cut 0 bases from V and 1 base from J, with 3 bases between. The CDR3 runs 13 residues. Germline V gene data show CDR1 as SGHRS and CDR2 as YFSETQ.